The present T cell receptor (beta chain) was sequenced within a study of blood T cell repertoires in COVID-19. Background on the study: Spain, Italy and the United States supplied samples that represented acute and convalescent COVID-19. Nucleic acid was either cDNA or gDNA, and it came from T cells, B-cell-depleted T cells, or PBMCs.

This CDR3 region has 15 residues. Trimming stripped 4 bases from V and 1 base from J, with 14 bases between. CDR1 and CDR2 from the germline V gene are MDHEN and SYDVKM. Original analysis: Reference gene primers were amplified, and this amplification served to estimate nucleated cell counts. The method was immunoSEQ multiplex PCR; TCRdb's version includes in-frame clones alone and lacks a portion of them. The V and J calls and the clone size are those of that table, but D and trimming were determined from the DNA. Seen here are more than 75,000 clones, approximately 80% observed once, and the top ten hold about an eighth.

The rearrangement joins TRBV28 to TRBJ2-7; D is possibly TRBD2 (6 bases). Sequenced material: peripheral blood. The sequence came from a human donor in a cohort sampled during active COVID-19. CDR3 sequence: CASSSFTGVSYEQYF. Written as DNA, the CDR3 is TGTGCCAGCAGTTCCTTCACGGGGGTTTCCTACGAGCAGTACTTC. Using reference TRBV28 and TRBJ2-7 for the parts outside the CDR3, the full variable domain is DVKVTQSSRYLVKRTGEKVFLECVQDMDHENMFWYRQDPGLGLRLIYFSYDVKMKEKGDIPEGYSVSREKKERFSLILESASTNQTSMYLCASSSFTGVSYEQYFGPGTRLTVT.